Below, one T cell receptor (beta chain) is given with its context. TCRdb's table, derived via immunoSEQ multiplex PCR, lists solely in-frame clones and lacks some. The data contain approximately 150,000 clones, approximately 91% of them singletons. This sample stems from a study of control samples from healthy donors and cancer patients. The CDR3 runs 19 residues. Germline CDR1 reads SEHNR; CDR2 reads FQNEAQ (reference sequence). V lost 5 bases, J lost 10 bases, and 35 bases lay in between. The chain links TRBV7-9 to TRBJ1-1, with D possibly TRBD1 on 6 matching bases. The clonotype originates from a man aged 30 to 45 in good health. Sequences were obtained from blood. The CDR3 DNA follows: TGTGCCAGCAGCCCAGCCTTGCCCACTCCGGGACAAAGGACCCCTGGAGCTTTCTTT. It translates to CASSPALPTPGQRTPGAFF. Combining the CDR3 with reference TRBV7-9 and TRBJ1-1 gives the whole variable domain DTGVSQNPRHKITKRGQNVTFRCDPISEHNRLYWYRQTLGQGPEFLTYFQNEAQLEKSRLLSDRFSAERPKGSFSTLEIQRTEQGDSAMYLCASSPALPTPGQRTPGAFFGQGTRLTVV.